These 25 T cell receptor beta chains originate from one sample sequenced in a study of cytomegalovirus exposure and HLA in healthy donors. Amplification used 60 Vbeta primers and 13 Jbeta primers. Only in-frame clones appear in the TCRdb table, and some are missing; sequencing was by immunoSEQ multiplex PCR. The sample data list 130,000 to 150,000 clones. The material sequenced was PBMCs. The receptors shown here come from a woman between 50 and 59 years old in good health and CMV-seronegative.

CDR3 in amino acids: CASSPGATNEKLFF. For the CDR3, the DNA is TGTGCCAGCAGCCCCGGTGCAACTAATGAAAAACTGTTTTTT. V and J are TRBV7-9 and TRBJ1-4; D uncertain. Germline lookup yields CDR1 SEHNR and CDR2 FQNEAQ (reference sequence). The CDR3 extends over 14 amino acids. V dropped 5 bases and J dropped 0 bases, with 7 bases sitting between them.

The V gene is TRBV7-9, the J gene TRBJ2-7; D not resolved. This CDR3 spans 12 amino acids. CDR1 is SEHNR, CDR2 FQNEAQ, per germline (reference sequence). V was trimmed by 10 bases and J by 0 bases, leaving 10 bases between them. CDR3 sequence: CATSRISYEQYF. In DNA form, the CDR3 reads TGTGCCACATCTAGGATCTCCTACGAGCAGTACTTC.

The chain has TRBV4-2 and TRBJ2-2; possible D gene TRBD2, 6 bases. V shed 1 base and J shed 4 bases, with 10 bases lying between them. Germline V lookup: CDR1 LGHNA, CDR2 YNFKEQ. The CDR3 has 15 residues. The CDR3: CASSQVLGGTGELFF. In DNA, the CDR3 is TGTGCCAGCAGCCAAGTTTTGGGGGGCACCGGGGAGCTGTTTTTT.

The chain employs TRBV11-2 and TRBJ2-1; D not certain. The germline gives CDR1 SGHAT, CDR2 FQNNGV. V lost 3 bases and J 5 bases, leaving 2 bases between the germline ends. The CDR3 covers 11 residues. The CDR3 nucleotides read TGTGCCAGCAGCTTCAACAATGAGCAGTTCTTC. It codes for CASSFNNEQFF.

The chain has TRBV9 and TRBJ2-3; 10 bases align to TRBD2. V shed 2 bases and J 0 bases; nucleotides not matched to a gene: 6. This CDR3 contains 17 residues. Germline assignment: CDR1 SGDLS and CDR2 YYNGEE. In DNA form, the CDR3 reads TGTGCCAGCAGCGTCTCCATACTAGCGGGGAGCACAGATACGCAGTATTTT. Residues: CASSVSILAGSTDTQYF.

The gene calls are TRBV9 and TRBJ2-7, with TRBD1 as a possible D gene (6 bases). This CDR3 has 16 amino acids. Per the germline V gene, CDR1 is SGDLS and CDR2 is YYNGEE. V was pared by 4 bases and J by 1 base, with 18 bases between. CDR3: CASSPIQDSSSYEQYF. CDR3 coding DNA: TGTGCCAGCAGCCCCATACAGGACAGTTCTTCCTACGAGCAGTACTTC.

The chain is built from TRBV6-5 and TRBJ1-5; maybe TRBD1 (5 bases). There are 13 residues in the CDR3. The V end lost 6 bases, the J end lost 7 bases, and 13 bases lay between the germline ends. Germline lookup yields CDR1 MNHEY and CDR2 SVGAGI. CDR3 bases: TGTGCCAGCAGGGCAGGGTTCAACCAGCCCCAGCATTTT. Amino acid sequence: CASRAGFNQPQHF.

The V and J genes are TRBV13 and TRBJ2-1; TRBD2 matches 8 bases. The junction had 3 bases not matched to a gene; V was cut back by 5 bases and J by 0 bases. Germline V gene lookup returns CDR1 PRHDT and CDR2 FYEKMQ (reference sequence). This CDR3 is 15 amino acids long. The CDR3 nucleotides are TGTGCCAGCAGCGCCGCGGGGGGCTCCTACAATGAGCAGTTCTTC. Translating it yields CASSAAGGSYNEQFF.

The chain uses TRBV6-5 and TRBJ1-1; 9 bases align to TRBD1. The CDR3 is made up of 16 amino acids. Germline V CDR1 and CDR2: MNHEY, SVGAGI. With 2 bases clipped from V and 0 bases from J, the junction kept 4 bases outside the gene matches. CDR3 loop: CASSYLGQGLNTEAFF. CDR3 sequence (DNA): TGTGCCAGCAGTTACCTGGGACAGGGCCTGAACACTGAAGCTTTCTTT.

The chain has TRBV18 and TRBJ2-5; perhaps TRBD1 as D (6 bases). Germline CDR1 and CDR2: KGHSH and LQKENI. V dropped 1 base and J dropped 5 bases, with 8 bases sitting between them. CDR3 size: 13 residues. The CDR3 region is CASSPRGQETQYF. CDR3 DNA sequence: TGTGCCAGCTCACCACGGGGGCAGGAGACCCAGTACTTC.

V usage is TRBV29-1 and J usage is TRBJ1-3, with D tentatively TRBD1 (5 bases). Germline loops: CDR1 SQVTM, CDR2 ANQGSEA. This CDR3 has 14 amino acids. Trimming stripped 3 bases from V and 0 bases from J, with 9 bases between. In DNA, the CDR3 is TGCAGCGTTGATCAGGGAAGCTCTGGAAACACCATATATTTT. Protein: CSVDQGSSGNTIYF.

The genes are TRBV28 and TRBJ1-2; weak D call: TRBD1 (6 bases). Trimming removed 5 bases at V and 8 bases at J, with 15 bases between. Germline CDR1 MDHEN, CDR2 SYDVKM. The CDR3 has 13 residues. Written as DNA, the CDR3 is TGTGCCAGCAGTACCTCAGGGGCGGCAGGCTACACCTTC. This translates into CASSTSGAAGYTF.

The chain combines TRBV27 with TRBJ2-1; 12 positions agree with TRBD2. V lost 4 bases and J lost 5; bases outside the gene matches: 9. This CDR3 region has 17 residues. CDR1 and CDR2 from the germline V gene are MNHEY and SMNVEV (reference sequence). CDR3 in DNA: TGTGCCAGCAGTTATGATGGGACTAGCGGGTATAACAATGAGCAGTTCTTC. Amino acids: CASSYDGTSGYNNEQFF.

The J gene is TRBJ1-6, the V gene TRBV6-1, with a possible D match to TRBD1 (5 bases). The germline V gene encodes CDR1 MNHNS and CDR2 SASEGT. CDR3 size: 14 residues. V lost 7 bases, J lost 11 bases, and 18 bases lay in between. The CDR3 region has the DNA TGTGCCAGCAATGAGGGGTGGAGGTTCGCACCCCTCCACTTT. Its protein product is CASNEGWRFAPLHF.

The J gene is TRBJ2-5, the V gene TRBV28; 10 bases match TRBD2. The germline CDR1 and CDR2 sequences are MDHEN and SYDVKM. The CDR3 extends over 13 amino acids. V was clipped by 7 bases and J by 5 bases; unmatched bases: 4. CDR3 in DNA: TGTGCCAGCATCCTAGCGGGAGCGGAGACCCAGTACTTC. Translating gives CASILAGAETQYF. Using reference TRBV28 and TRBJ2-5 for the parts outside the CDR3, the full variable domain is DVKVTQSSRYLVKRTGEKVFLECVQDMDHENMFWYRQDPGLGLRLIYFSYDVKMKEKGDIPEGYSVSREKKERFSLILESASTNQTSMYLCASILAGAETQYFGPGTRLLVL.

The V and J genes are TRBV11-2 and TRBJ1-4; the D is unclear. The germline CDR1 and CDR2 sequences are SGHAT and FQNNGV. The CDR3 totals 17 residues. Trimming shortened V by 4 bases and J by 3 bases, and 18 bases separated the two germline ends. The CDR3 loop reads CASSSRRLVSPNEKLFF. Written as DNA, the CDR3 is TGTGCCAGCAGCTCCCGGAGGTTGGTTTCTCCTAATGAAAAACTGTTTTTT.

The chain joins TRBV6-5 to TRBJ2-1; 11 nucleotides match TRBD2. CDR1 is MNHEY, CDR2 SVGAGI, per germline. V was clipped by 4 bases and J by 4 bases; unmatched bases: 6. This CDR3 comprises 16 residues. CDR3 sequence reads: CASSSPTSGGYNEQFF. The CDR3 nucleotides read TGTGCCAGCAGTTCCCCAACTAGCGGGGGATACAATGAGCAGTTCTTC.

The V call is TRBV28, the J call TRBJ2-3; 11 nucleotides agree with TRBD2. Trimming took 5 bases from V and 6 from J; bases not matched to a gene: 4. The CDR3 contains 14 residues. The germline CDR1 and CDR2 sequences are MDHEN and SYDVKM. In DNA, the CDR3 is TGTGCCAGCAGTCCTAGCGGGGGGTCGGATACGCAGTATTTT. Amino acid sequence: CASSPSGGSDTQYF.

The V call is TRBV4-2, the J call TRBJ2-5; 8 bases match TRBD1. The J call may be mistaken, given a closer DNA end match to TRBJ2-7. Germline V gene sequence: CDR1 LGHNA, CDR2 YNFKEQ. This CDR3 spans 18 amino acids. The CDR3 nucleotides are TGTGCCAGCAGCCAAGATGTAGGAGGACAGGGTTCGTTCTACGAGCAGTACTTC. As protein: CASSQDVGGQGSFYEQYF.

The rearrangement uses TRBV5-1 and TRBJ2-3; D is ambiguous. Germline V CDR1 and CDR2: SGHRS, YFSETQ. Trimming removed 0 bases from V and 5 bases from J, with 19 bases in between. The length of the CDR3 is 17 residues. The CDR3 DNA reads TGCGCCAGCAGCTTGGGATCAAGAGCCCGCCCTAGAGATACGCAGTATTTT. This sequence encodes CASSLGSRARPRDTQYF.

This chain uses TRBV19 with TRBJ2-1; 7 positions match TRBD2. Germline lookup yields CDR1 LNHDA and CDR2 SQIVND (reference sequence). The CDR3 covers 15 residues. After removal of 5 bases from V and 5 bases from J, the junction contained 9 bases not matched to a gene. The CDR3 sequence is CASSPWGGGNNEQFF. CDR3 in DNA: TGTGCCAGTAGTCCCTGGGGCGGGGGTAACAATGAGCAGTTCTTC.

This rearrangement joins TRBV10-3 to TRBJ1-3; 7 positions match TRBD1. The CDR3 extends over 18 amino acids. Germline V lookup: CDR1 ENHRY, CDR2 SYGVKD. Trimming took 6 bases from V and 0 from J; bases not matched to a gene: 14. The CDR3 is CAIRTWDRTTISGNTIYF. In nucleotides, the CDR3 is TGTGCCATCAGGACTTGGGACAGAACAACGATCTCTGGAAACACCATATATTTT.

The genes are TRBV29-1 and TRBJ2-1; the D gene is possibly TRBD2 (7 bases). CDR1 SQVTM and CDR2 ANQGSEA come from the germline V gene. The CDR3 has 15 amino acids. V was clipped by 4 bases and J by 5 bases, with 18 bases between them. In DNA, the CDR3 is TGCAGCGTTGTCGCGGGGGCCGGTTCGGACAATGAGCAGTTCTTC. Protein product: CSVVAGAGSDNEQFF.

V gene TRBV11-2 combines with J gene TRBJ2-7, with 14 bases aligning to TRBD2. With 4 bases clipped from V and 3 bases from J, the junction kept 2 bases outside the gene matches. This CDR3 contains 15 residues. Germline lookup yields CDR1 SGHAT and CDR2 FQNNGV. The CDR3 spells CASSSTSGRGYEQYF. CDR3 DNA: TGTGCCAGCAGCTCGACTAGCGGGAGGGGCTACGAGCAGTACTTC.

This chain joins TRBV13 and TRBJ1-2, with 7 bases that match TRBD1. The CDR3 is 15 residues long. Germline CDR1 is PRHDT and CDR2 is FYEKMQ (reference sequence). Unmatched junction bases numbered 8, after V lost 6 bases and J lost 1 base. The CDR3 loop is CASRILQGFNYGYTF. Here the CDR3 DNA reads TGTGCCAGCAGGATATTACAGGGGTTTAACTATGGCTACACCTTC.